By share, the clone carrying this T cell receptor beta chain ranks as medium-sized. Germline CDR1 MGHRA, CDR2 YSYEKL. The CDR3 is 15 residues long. V lost 0 bases, J lost 9 bases, and 17 bases lay in between. Authors' data handling: Scientists estimated how many nucleated cells there were by amplifying reference gene primers. Clones were read by immunoSEQ multiplex PCR, and TCRdb kept only the in-frame ones, dropping some. From that table come the V and J calls and clone size; the DNA was used to work out D and trimming. Here the sample spans roughly 26,000 clones, about 90% being singletons. This specimen belongs to a study of blood T cell repertoires in COVID-19. Turning to the study itself: Sample material is recorded as cDNA or gDNA derived from T cells, B-cell-depleted T cells, or PBMCs.

The chain combines TRBV4-1 with TRBJ1-1; D might be TRBD1 (6 bases). What was sequenced was peripheral blood. The clonotype was recovered from a human donor in a cohort sampled during active COVID-19. The CDR3 spells CASSQERSTGLKAFF. The CDR3 nucleotides are TGCGCCAGCAGCCAAGAAAGATCCACAGGGTTAAAAGCTTTCTTT.